This T cell receptor (beta chain) was obtained from a study of blood T cell repertoires in COVID-19. Study as a whole: The samples span acute and convalescent COVID-19 from the United States, Italy and Spain.

Data came from immunoSEQ multiplex PCR; TCRdb stores just in-frame clones and leaves some out. The sample shows around 200,000 clones, 70% to 90% of them seen only once. This CDR3 has 18 amino acids. CDR1 is SGDLS and CDR2 is YYNGEE in the germline V gene. Germline trimming cut 1 base from V and 4 bases from J; bases unmatched to any gene: 15. The V gene is TRBV9, the J gene TRBJ1-1; 8 bases fit TRBD1. What was sequenced was peripheral blood. The TCR comes from a woman aged 18-30 years who had recovered from COVID-19. CDR3 coding DNA: TGTGCCAGCAGCGTACATTCGGACAGGGTTTATGTCGGCACTGAAGCTTTCTTT. As protein: CASSVHSDRVYVGTEAFF.